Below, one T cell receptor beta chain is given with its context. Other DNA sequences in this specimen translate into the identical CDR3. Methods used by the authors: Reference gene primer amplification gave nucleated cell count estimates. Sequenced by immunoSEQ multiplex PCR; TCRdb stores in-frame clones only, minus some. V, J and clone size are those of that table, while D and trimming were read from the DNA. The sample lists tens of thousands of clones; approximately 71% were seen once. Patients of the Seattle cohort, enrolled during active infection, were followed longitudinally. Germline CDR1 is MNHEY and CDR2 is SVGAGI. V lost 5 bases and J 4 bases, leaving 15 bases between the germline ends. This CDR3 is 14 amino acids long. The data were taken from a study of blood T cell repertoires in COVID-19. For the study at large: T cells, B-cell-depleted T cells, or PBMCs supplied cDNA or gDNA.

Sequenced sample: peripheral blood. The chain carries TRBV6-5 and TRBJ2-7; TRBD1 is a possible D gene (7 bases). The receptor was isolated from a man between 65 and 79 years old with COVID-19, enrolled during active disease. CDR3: CASSTGDSSYEQYF. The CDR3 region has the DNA TGTGCCAGCAGTACAGGGGACTCTTCGTACGAGCAGTACTTC.